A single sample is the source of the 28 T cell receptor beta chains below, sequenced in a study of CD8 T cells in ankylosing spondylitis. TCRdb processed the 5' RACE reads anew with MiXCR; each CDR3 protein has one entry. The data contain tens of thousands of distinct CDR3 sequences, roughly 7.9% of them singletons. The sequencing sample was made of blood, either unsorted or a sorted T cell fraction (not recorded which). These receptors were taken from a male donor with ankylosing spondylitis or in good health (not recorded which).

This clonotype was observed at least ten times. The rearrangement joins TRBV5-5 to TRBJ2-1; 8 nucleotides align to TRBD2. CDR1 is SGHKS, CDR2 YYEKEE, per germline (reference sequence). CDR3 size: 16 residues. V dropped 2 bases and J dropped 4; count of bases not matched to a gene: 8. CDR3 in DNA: TGTGCCAGCAGCTTCCTCGGCGGGAGGACTTACAATGAGCAGTTCTTC. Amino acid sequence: CASSFLGGRTYNEQFF.

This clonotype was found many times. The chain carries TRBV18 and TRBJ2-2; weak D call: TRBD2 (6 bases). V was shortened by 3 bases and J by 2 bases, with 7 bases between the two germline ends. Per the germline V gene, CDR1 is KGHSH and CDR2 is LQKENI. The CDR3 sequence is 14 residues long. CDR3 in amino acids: CASSPTRNTGELFF. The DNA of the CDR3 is TGTGCCAGCTCACCGACTAGAAACACCGGGGAGCTGTTTTTT.

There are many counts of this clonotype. The chain's CDR3 is CSAADPDRNEQFF. Here the CDR3 DNA reads TGCAGTGCTGCCGACCCTGACAGGAACGAGCAGTTCTTC. V is TRBV20-1 and J is TRBJ2-1; TRBD1 is a possible D gene (6 bases). Germline V gene lookup returns CDR1 DFQATT and CDR2 SNEGSKA (reference sequence). The ends were cut back, 5 bases at V and 10 bases at J, with 18 bases in the middle. CDR3 length: 13 amino acids.

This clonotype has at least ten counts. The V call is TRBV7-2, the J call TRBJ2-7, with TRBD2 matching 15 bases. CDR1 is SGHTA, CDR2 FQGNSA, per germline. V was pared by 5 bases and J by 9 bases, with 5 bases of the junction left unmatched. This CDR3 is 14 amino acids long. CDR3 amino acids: CASSPGLAGGVQYF. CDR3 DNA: TGTGCCAGCAGCCCGGGACTAGCGGGAGGAGTGCAGTACTTC. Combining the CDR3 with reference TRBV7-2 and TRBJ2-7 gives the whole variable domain GAGVSQSPSNKVTEKGKDVELRCDPISGHTALYWYRQSLGQGLEFLIYFQGNSAPDKSGLPSDRFSAERTGGSVSTLTIQRTQQEDSAVYLCASSPGLAGGVQYFGPGTRLTVT.

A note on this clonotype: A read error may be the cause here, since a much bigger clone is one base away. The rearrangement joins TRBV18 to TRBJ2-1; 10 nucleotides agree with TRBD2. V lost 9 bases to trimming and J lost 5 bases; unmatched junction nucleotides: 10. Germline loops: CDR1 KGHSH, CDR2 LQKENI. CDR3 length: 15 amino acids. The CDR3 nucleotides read TGTGCCAGTAATTACGGGACTAGCGTGGACAATGAGCAGTTCTTC. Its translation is CASNYGTSVDNEQFF.

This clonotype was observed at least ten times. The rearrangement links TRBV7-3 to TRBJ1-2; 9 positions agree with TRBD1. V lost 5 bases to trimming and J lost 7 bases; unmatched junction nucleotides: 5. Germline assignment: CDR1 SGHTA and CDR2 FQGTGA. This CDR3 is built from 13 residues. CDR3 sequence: CASSPGQGSGYTF. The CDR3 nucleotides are TGTGCCAGCAGCCCCGGACAGGGGAGTGGCTACACCTTC.

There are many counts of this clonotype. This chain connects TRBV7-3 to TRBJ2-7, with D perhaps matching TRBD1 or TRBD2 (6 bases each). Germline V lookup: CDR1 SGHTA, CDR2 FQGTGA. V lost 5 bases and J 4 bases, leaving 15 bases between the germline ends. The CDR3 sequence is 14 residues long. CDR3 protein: CASSLAGGEYEQYF. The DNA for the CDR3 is TGTGCCAGCAGCCTCGCCGGGGGCGAGTACGAGCAGTACTTC.

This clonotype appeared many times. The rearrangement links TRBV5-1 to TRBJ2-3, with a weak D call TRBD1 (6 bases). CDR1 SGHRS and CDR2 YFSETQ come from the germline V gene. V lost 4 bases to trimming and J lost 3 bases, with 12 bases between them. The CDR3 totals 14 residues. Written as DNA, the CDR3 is TGCGCCAGCAGCCATGGACAGCCTACAGATACGCAGTATTTT. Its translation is CASSHGQPTDTQYF.

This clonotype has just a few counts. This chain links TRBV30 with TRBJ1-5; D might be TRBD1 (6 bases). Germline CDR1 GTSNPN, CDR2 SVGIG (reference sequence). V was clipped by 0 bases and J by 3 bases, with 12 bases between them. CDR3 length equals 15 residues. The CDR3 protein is CAWSVGQNANQPQHF. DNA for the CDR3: TGTGCCTGGAGTGTCGGACAGAACGCCAATCAGCCCCAGCATTTT. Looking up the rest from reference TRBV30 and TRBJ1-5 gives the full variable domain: SQTIHQWPATLVQPVGSPLSLECTVEGTSNPNLYWYRQAAGRGLQLLFYSVGIGQISSEVPQNLSASRPQDRQFILSSKKLLLSDSGFYLCAWSVGQNANQPQHFGDGTRLSIL.

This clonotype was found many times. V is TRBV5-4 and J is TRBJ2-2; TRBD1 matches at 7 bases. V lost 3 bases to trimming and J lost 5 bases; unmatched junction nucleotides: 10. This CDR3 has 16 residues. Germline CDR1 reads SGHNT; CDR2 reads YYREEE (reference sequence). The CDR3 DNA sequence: TGTGCCAGCAGCTCAAGAGACAGGGTCGGAACCGGGGAGCTGTTTTTT. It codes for CASSSRDRVGTGELFF.

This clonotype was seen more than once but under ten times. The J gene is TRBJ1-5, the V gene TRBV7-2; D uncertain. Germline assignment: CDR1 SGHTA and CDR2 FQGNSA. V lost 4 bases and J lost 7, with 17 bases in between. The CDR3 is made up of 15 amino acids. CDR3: CASSWAIGEGQPQHF. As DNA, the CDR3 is TGTGCCAGCAGCTGGGCTATTGGGGAAGGCCAGCCCCAGCATTTT.

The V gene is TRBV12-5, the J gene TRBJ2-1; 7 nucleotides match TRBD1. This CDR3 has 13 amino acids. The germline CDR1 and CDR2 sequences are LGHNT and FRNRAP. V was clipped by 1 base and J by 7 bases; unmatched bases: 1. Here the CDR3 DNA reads TGTGCTAGTGGTTTGGACAGGGGAAATGAGCAGTTCTTC. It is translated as CASGLDRGNEQFF. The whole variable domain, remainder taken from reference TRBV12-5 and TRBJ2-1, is DARVTQTPRHKVTEMGQEVTMRCQPILGHNTVFWYRQTMMQGLELLAYFRNRAPLDDSGMPKDRFSAEMPDATLATLKIQPSEPRDSAVYFCASGLDRGNEQFFGPGTRLTVL.

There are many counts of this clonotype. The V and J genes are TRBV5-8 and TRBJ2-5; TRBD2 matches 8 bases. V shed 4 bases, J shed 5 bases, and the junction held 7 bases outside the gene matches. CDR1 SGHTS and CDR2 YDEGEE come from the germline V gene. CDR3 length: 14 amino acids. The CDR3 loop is CASSRGGLMETQYF. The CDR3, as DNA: TGTGCCAGCAGCCGGGGGGGCTTAATGGAGACCCAGTACTTC.

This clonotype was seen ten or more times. The chain's CDR3 is CASSRGRGERDNEQFF. The CDR3 coding sequence is TGTGCCAGCAGCAGAGGCAGGGGGGAGAGGGACAATGAGCAGTTCTTC. This chain joins TRBV11-2 and TRBJ2-1; D may be TRBD1 (7 bases). V shed 5 bases and J shed 5 bases, with 19 bases lying between them. CDR3 length equals 16 residues. Germline loops: CDR1 SGHAT, CDR2 FQNNGV.

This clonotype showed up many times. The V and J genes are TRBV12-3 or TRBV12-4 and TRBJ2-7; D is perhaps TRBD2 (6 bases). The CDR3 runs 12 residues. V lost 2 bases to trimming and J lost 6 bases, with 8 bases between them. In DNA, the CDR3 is TGTGCCAGCAGTTTAAGGACTACCGAGCAGTACTTC. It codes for CASSLRTTEQYF.

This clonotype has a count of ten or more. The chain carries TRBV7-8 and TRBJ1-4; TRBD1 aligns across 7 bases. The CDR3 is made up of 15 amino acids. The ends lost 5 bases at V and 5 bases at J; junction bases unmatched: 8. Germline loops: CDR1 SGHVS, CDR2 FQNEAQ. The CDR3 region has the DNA TGTGCCAGCAGCATTCCACCGGGACAGAATGAAAAACTGTTTTTT. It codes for CASSIPPGQNEKLFF.

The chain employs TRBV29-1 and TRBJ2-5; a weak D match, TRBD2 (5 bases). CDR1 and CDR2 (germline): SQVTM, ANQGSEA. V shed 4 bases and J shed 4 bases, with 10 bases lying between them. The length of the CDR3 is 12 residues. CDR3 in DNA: TGCAGCGTTGTAGACGGAGGAGAGACCCAGTACTTC. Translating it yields CSVVDGGETQYF.

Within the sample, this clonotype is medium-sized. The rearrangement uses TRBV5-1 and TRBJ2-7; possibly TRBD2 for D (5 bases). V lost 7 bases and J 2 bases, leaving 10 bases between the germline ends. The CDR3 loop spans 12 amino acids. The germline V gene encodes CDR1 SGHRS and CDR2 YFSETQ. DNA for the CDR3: TGCGCCAGCGGGAGAACGACCTACGAGCAGTACTTC. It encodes CASGRTTYEQYF. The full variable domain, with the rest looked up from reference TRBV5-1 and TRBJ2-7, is KAGVTQTPRYLIKTRGQQVTLSCSPISGHRSVSWYQQTPGQGLQFLFEYFSETQRNKGNFPGRFSGRQFSNSRSEMNVSTLELGDSALYLCASGRTTYEQYFGPGTRLTVT.

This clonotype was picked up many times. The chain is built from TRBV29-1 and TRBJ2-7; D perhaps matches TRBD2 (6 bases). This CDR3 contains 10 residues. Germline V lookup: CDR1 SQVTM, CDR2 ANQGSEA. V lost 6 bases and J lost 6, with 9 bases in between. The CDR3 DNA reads TGCAGCGTGGGGGAGGCCGAGCAGTACTTC. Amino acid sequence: CSVGEAEQYF.

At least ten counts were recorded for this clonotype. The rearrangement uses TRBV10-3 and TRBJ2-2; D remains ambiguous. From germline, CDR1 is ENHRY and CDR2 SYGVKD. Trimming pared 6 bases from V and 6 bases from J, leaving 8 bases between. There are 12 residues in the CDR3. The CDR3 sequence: CAISGNSGELFF. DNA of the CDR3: TGTGCCATCAGCGGCAACTCCGGGGAGCTGTTTTTT.

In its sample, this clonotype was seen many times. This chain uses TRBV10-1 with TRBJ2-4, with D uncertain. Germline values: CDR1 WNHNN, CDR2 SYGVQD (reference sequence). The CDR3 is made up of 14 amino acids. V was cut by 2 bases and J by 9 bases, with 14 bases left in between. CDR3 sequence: CASSEGPSESIQYF. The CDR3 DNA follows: TGCGCCAGCAGTGAGGGCCCCTCGGAGAGCATTCAGTACTTC.

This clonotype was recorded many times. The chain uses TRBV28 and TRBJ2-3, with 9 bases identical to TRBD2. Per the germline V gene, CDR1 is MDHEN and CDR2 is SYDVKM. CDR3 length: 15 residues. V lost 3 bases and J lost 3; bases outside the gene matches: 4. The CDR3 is CASSFPAGGTDTQYF. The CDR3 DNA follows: TGTGCCAGCAGTTTTCCAGCGGGAGGAACAGATACGCAGTATTTT.

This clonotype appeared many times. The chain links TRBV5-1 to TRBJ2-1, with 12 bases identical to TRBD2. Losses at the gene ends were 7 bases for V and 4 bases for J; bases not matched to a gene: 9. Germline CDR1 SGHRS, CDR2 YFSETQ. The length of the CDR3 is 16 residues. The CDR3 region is CASSMTSGRSYNEQFF. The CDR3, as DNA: TGCGCCAGCTCCATGACTAGCGGGAGATCTTACAATGAGCAGTTCTTC. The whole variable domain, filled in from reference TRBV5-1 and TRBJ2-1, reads KAGVTQTPRYLIKTRGQQVTLSCSPISGHRSVSWYQQTPGQGLQFLFEYFSETQRNKGNFPGRFSGRQFSNSRSEMNVSTLELGDSALYLCASSMTSGRSYNEQFFGPGTRLTVL.

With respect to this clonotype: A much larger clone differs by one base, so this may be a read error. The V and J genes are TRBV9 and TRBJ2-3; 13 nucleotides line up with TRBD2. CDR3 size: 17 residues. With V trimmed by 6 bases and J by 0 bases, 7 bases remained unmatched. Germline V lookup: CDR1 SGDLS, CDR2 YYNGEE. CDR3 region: CASIGGTSGISTDTQYF. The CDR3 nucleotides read TGTGCCAGCATCGGAGGGACTAGCGGGATTAGCACAGATACGCAGTATTTT.

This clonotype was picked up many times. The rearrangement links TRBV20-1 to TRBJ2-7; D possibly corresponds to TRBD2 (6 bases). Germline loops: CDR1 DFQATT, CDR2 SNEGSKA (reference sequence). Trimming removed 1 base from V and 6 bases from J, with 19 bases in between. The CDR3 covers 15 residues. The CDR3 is CSARVREKIRGEQYF. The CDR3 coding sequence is TGCAGTGCTAGAGTCCGGGAGAAGATCCGCGGCGAGCAGTACTTC.

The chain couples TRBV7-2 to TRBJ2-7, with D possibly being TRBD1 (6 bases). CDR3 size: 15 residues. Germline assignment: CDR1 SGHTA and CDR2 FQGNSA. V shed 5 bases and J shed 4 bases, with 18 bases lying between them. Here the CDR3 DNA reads TGTGCCAGCAGCCCCGTGCCAAGGACAGAGTACGAGCAGTACTTC. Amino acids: CASSPVPRTEYEQYF. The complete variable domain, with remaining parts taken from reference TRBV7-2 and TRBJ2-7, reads GAGVSQSPSNKVTEKGKDVELRCDPISGHTALYWYRQSLGQGLEFLIYFQGNSAPDKSGLPSDRFSAERTGGSVSTLTIQRTQQEDSAVYLCASSPVPRTEYEQYFGPGTRLTVT.

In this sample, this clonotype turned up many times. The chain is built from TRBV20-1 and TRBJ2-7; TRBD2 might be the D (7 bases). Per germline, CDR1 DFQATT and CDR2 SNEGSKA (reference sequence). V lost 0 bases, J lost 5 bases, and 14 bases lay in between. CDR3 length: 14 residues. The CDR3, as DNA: TGCAGTGCTAGAGACGCGGGGGCACTCGACGAGCAGTACTTC. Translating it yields CSARDAGALDEQYF.

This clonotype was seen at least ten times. CDR3 in amino acids: CSAAGTSGTGELFF. CDR3 nucleotide sequence: TGCAGTGCTGCGGGGACTAGCGGGACCGGGGAGCTGTTTTTT. The rearrangement links TRBV20-1 to TRBJ2-2; the match to TRBD2 covers 12 bases. V was clipped by 5 bases and J by 5 bases; unmatched bases: 3. Germline V gene sequence: CDR1 DFQATT, CDR2 SNEGSKA (reference sequence). The CDR3 is 14 residues long.